This T cell receptor (beta chain) was captured by sequencing in a study of PD-1 blockade in classical Hodgkin lymphoma. Stated time point: newly diagnosed, previously untreated cHL patient sample. By magnetic negative selection, CD4+ T cells were purified from thawed PBMCs. The V and J ends lost 5 bases and 4 bases respectively, with 9 bases between them. The CDR3 has 12 amino acids. Looked up from germline, CDR1 is SGHTA and CDR2 is FQGNSA. Details on this clone: Its antigen is unknown.

Study findings and constraints: Newly diagnosed patients reportedly trailed healthy donors in baseline TCR diversity.

TCRdb keeps only in-frame clones here, not all; method: immunoSEQ multiplex PCR. Of roughly 16,000 clones listed, around 92% are singletons. V and J are TRBV7-2 and TRBJ2-7; no firm D call. The sequence was obtained from a human donor with classical Hodgkin lymphoma. The sequenced material came from CD4+ T cells from blood. The DNA of the CDR3 is TGTGCCAGCAGCGCAACTGGTTACGAGCAGTACTTC. Translating it yields CASSATGYEQYF.